This T cell receptor (beta chain) is from a study of identical twins. In the case of this clonotype: What it recognizes is unknown.

MiXCR, applied by TCRdb to the 5' RACE reads, yields one record per CDR3 protein. The repertoire consists of 700,000 or so distinct CDR3 sequences, with 21% occurring once and the leading ten covering 4.3%. The study, taken as a whole, reports: Cord blood's abundant beta clonotypes had fewer insertions, unlike memory repertoires.

The germline CDR1 and CDR2 sequences are SEHNR and FQNEAQ (reference sequence). The length of the CDR3 is 12 residues. Trimming removed 5 bases at V and 4 bases at J, with 8 bases between. These data are also associated with another study on T cells expressing NK-cell markers. This second report adds: The authors applied an anti-gamma-delta TCR antibody in several experiments, and it restricted sorting to alpha-beta TCR T cells. The contribution of dominant NKG2C+ clonotypes to CD8+ T cells in roughly six donors was roughly 1.0-7.5%. A handful of donors showed these clonotypes also leading the CD3+CD56-NKG2C+ fraction.

This clonotype was obtained from a woman aged 18-35 years in good health. The sample consisted of PBMCs. This chain connects TRBV7-9 to TRBJ1-2, with D hard to call. The CDR3 loop is CASSPRSYGYTF. CDR3 in DNA: TGTGCCAGCAGCCCGAGGAGCTATGGCTACACCTTC.